This TCR beta chain was captured by sequencing in a study of CD8 T cells in ankylosing spondylitis. General study results and limits: Matched synovial fluid from ankylosing spondylitis patients was reported to be enriched for disease-linked clones. Roughly eight highly homologous variants made up a TCR beta motif that seemed to typify ankylosing spondylitis blood.

Via MiXCR, TCRdb re-called the 5' RACE reads, giving one row per CDR3 protein. The sample lists 700,000 to 1,000,000 distinct CDR3 sequences, approximately 12% occurring once. This clonotype has just a few counts. Its antigen is still unknown. Trimming cost V 3 bases and J 5 bases, with 10 bases left between them. CDR3 length equals 12 residues. The germline V gene has CDR1 DFQATT and CDR2 SNEGSKA (reference sequence). The receptor was isolated from a male donor with ankylosing spondylitis. This rearrangement joins TRBV20-1 to TRBJ2-5; D is possibly TRBD2 (6 bases). Sequenced material: blood, either unsorted or a sorted T cell fraction (not recorded which). CDR3 sequence reads: CSASAGPETQYF. CDR3 sequence (DNA): TGCAGTGCTAGCGCGGGGCCTGAGACCCAGTACTTC.